This passage covers 24 T cell receptor beta chains from one sample sequenced in a study of blood T cell repertoires in COVID-19. TCRdb's table, derived via immunoSEQ multiplex PCR, lists solely in-frame clones and lacks some. Among approximately 210,000 clones listed, around four fifths were seen once. The sequenced sample consisted of peripheral blood. These receptors all come from a man aged 60 to 75 with COVID-19, enrolled during active disease.

The chain is built from TRBV10-2 and TRBJ2-7; 7 bases map to TRBD1. Trimming at V came to 5 bases and at J to 6 bases, leaving 10 bases not matched to a gene. This CDR3 region has 14 residues. The germline gives CDR1 WSHSY, CDR2 SAAADI. The CDR3 spells CASSPRTGGSEQYF. CDR3 sequence (DNA): TGCGCCAGCAGTCCACGGACAGGTGGAAGCGAGCAGTACTTC.

This chain links TRBV19 with TRBJ1-6; unclear D gene. Trimming shortened V by 3 bases and J by 6 bases, and 6 bases separated the two germline ends. The CDR3 extends over 13 amino acids. Germline V gene lookup returns CDR1 LNHDA and CDR2 SQIVND (reference sequence). The CDR3 region has the DNA TGTGCCAGTAGTATCTCGGTTAATTCACCCCTCCACTTT. Translation: CASSISVNSPLHF. Full variable domain (rest looked up from reference TRBV19 and TRBJ1-6): DGGITQSPKYLFRKEGQNVTLSCEQNLNHDAMYWYRQDPGQGLRLIYYSQIVNDFQKGDIAEGYSVSREKKESFPLTVTSAQKNPTAFYLCASSISVNSPLHFGNGTRLTVT.

The chain couples TRBV7-2 to TRBJ2-5; weak D call: TRBD2 (6 bases). CDR3 size: 14 residues. V was trimmed by 3 bases and J by 1 base, leaving 9 bases between them. The germline CDR1 and CDR2 sequences are SGHTA and FQGNSA. In DNA, the CDR3 is TGTGCCAGCAGCTTCCAGGGACTCCAAGAGACCCAGTACTTC. It specifies CASSFQGLQETQYF.

This chain uses TRBV29-1 with TRBJ2-4, with TRBD2 matching over 8 bases. Germline lookup yields CDR1 SQVTM and CDR2 ANQGSEA. The J segment lost 0 bases and the V segment lost 7 bases, leaving 14 bases of the junction unmatched. This CDR3 spans 17 amino acids. The CDR3: CSAGGVMGREAKNIQYF. CDR3 DNA: TGCAGCGCCGGGGGGGTAATGGGGAGAGAAGCCAAAAACATTCAGTACTTC.

The J gene is TRBJ1-5, the V gene TRBV28; the D gene is possibly TRBD1 (6 bases). This CDR3 comprises 13 residues. The germline gives CDR1 MDHEN, CDR2 SYDVKM. The V end was cut by 3 bases, the J end by 7 bases, with 10 bases between. CDR3: CASSLAGEQPQHF. In nucleotides, the CDR3 is TGTGCCAGCAGTTTGGCAGGGGAACAGCCCCAGCATTTT.

This chain links TRBV27 with TRBJ1-5, with 9 bases lining up with TRBD1. V was clipped by 3 bases and J by 4 bases; unmatched bases: 7. This CDR3 is built from 16 residues. Germline values: CDR1 MNHEY, CDR2 SMNVEV (reference sequence). The CDR3: CASSFSGQGRNQPQHF. CDR3 sequence (DNA): TGTGCCAGCAGTTTCTCAGGACAGGGGCGGAATCAGCCCCAGCATTTT.

The chain is built from TRBV9 and TRBJ2-6, with D uncertain. V gave up 2 bases and J gave up 4 bases, with 13 bases separating them. The germline V gene has CDR1 SGDLS and CDR2 YYNGEE. The CDR3 consists of 16 residues. CDR3 region: CASSVGPVVGANVLTF. Written as DNA, the CDR3 is TGTGCCAGCAGCGTTGGGCCGGTGGTGGGGGCCAACGTCCTGACTTTC.

J is TRBJ2-5 and V is TRBV6-6, with TRBD1 matching 7 bases. Germline CDR1 MNHNY, CDR2 SVGAGI (reference sequence). This CDR3 has 18 residues. Losses at the gene ends were 5 bases for V and 0 bases for J; bases not matched to a gene: 15. CDR3 amino acids: CASSPARQGSRYQETQYF. CDR3 nucleotide sequence: TGTGCCAGCAGTCCGGCACGACAGGGCTCGAGGTACCAAGAGACCCAGTACTTC.

The chain is built from TRBV10-3 and TRBJ2-1; TRBD2 aligns across 9 bases. This CDR3 region has 15 residues. Unmatched junction bases numbered 7, after V lost 5 bases and J lost 5 bases. Germline CDR1 and CDR2: ENHRY and SYGVKD. This chain's CDR3 is CAISRPSGTNNEQFF. As DNA, the CDR3 is TGTGCCATCAGTCGGCCTAGCGGGACAAACAATGAGCAGTTCTTC.

This chain joins TRBV7-3 and TRBJ2-1, with D possibly TRBD1 on 6 matching bases. CDR1 is SGHTA, CDR2 FQGTGA, per germline. Trimming shortened V by 4 bases and J by 0 bases, and 10 bases separated the two germline ends. The CDR3 sequence is 15 residues long. The CDR3 is CASSSTGSSYNEQFF. For the CDR3, the DNA is TGTGCCAGCAGCTCCACAGGGAGCTCCTACAATGAGCAGTTCTTC.

The chain has TRBV7-9 and TRBJ2-1; a possible D gene is TRBD1 (5 bases). Germline-derived CDR1 and CDR2 are SEHNR and FQNEAQ (reference sequence). The CDR3 is 12 residues long. Trimming took off 5 bases at V and 6 bases at J, with 8 bases between the two ends. Written as DNA, the CDR3 is TGTGCCAGCAGCCCCCAGGGCAATGAGCAGTTCTTC. It is translated as CASSPQGNEQFF.

The chain uses TRBV18 and TRBJ2-7; the D gene is possibly TRBD1 (5 bases). Germline-derived CDR1 and CDR2 are KGHSH and LQKENI. CDR3 length equals 14 residues. The V end lost 1 base, the J end lost 5 bases, and 12 bases lay between the germline ends. CDR3 coding DNA: TGTGCCAGCTCACCACGGCAGGGAACCCACGAGCAGTACTTC. Amino acids: CASSPRQGTHEQYF.

The chain recombines TRBV7-9 with TRBJ1-1; no clear D. This CDR3 comprises 12 residues. Germline V gene data show CDR1 as SEHNR and CDR2 as FQNEAQ (reference sequence). Trimming removed 3 bases at V and 1 base at J, with 3 bases between. The CDR3 protein is CASSFQNTEAFF. The CDR3 bases are TGTGCCAGCAGCTTTCAGAACACTGAAGCTTTCTTT.

The rearrangement joins TRBV7-9 to TRBJ2-5, with TRBD1 as a possible D gene (5 bases). V lost 0 bases to trimming and J lost 4 bases, with 9 bases between them. The germline V gene encodes CDR1 SEHNR and CDR2 FQNEAQ (reference sequence). CDR3 length: 14 amino acids. CDR3 protein: CASSLAQGRETQYF. CDR3 in DNA: TGTGCCAGCAGCTTAGCGCAGGGAAGAGAGACCCAGTACTTC.

Only one count was recorded for this clone. J is TRBJ2-3 and V is TRBV28, with D possibly being TRBD2 (7 bases). The CDR3 totals 18 residues. Trimming pared 0 bases from V and 1 base from J, leaving 17 bases between. Germline loops: CDR1 MDHEN, CDR2 SYDVKM. Written as DNA, the CDR3 is TGTGCCAGCAGTTTATGGTCCTTTAGGGGGGGTGGCACAGATACGCAGTATTTT. As protein: CASSLWSFRGGGTDTQYF.

This sequence joins TRBV7-8 and TRBJ1-5; D unresolved. The V gene's germline CDR1 is SGHVS and CDR2 FQNEAQ. Trimming removed 5 bases from V and 0 bases from J, with 11 bases in between. The CDR3 has 15 residues. CDR3 region: CASSPAQASNQPQHF. The CDR3 DNA sequence: TGTGCCAGCAGCCCCGCCCAGGCTAGCAATCAGCCCCAGCATTTT.

This clone turned up a few times. The chain employs TRBV7-8 and TRBJ2-3, with D perhaps matching TRBD2 (5 bases). V gave up 1 base and J gave up 1 base, with 12 bases separating them. The CDR3 spans 16 residues. Germline values: CDR1 SGHVS, CDR2 FQNEAQ. Here the CDR3 DNA reads TGTGCCAGCAGCTTAGGATACGGTAGCGGCACAGATACGCAGTATTTT. Protein product: CASSLGYGSGTDTQYF.

The V and J genes are TRBV24-1 and TRBJ1-5; no firm D call. With 3 bases removed from V and 5 bases from J, the gap between germline ends came to 4 bases. From germline, CDR1 is KGHDR and CDR2 SFDVKD. This CDR3 is built from 12 residues. The CDR3 reads CATSDGDQPQHF. In DNA form, the CDR3 reads TGTGCCACCAGTGATGGAGATCAGCCCCAGCATTTT.

The chain recombines TRBV5-4 with TRBJ1-5; TRBD1 matches 11 bases. Germline V gives CDR1 SGHNT, CDR2 YYREEE (reference sequence). J lost 3 bases, V lost 4 bases, and 6 bases had no gene match. The CDR3 sequence is 16 residues long. CDR3 bases: TGTGCCAGCAGCGCCGGGACAGGGGGGGTCAATCAGCCCCAGCATTTT. It yields the protein CASSAGTGGVNQPQHF.

The chain employs TRBV12-3 or TRBV12-4 and TRBJ1-5; no reliable D call. There are 11 residues in the CDR3. The V gene lost 8 bases and the J gene lost 4 bases, with 6 bases spanning the gap. The CDR3 DNA is TGTGCCAGCGCGGGTAATCAGCCCCAGCATTTT. It yields the protein CASAGNQPQHF.

This chain uses TRBV15 with TRBJ2-1; TRBD1 matches 9 bases. V was pared by 4 bases and J by 5 bases, with 6 bases of the junction left unmatched. The length of the CDR3 is 15 residues. CDR1 is LNHNV and CDR2 is YYDKDF in the germline V gene (reference sequence). The CDR3 sequence: CATSNGQGMHNEQFF. CDR3 nucleotide sequence: TGTGCCACCAGCAACGGACAGGGGATGCACAATGAGCAGTTCTTC.

This sequence joins TRBV20-1 and TRBJ2-4; D gene uncertain. The length of the CDR3 is 13 residues. V shed 3 bases and J shed 12 bases, with 18 bases lying between them. CDR1 and CDR2 (germline): DFQATT, SNEGSKA (reference sequence). CDR3 sequence (DNA): TGCAGTGCTAGTGGGCCTACGGAGACGGGTCAGTACTTC. Amino acids: CSASGPTETGQYF.

The chain uses TRBV20-1 and TRBJ2-1; 8 nucleotides align to TRBD2. V trimming: 3 bases; J trimming: 10 bases; junction bases outside the gene matches: 11. The CDR3 has 14 residues. CDR1 is DFQATT, CDR2 SNEGSKA, per germline (reference sequence). The CDR3 DNA is TGCAGTGCTAGTTTAGCGGGAATTCAGAGGGAGCAGTTCTTC. This translates into CSASLAGIQREQFF.

J is TRBJ1-1 and V is TRBV6-1; TRBD1 agrees at 8 bases. The CDR3 covers 17 residues. CDR1 and CDR2 (germline): MNHNS, SASEGT. Losses at the gene ends were 3 bases for V and 4 bases for J; bases not matched to a gene: 13. CDR3 nucleotides: TGTGCCAGCAGTGAGGGCCCGGACAGGGCGAATTTCACTGAAGCTTTCTTT. Amino acid sequence: CASSEGPDRANFTEAFF.